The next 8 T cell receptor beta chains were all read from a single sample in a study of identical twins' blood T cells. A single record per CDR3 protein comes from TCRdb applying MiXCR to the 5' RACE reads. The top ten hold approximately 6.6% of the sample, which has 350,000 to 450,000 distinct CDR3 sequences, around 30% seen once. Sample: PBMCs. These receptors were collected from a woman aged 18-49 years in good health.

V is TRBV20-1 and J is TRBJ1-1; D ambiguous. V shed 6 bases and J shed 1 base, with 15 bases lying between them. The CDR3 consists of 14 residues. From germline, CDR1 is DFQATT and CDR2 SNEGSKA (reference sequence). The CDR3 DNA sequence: TGCAGTGCCCTAGAGACCCCTCCGAACACTGAAGCTTTCTTT. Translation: CSALETPPNTEAFF.

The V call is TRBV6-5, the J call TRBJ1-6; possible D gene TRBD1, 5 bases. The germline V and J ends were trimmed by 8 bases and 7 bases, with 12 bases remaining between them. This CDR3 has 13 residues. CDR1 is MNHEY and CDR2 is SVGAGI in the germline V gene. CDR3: CASRDRQNSPLHF. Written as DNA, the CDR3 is TGTGCCAGCCGGGACCGACAGAATTCACCCCTCCACTTT.

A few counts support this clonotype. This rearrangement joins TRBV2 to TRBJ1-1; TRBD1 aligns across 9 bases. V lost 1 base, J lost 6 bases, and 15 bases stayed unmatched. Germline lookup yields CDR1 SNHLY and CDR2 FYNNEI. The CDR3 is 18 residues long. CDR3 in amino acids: CASSEVVWTGERSAEAFF. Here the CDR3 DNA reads TGTGCCAGCAGTGAAGTTGTATGGACAGGGGAAAGGTCGGCTGAAGCTTTCTTT. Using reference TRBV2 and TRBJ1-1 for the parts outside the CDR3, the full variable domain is EPEVTQTPSHQVTQMGQEVILRCVPISNHLYFYWYRQILGQKVEFLVSFYNNEISEKSEIFDDQFSVERPDGSNFTLKIRSTKLEDSAMYFCASSEVVWTGERSAEAFFGQGTRLTVV.

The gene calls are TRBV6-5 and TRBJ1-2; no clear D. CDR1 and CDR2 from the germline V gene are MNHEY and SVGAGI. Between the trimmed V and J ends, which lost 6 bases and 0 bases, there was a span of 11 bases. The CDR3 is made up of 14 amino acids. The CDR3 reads CASRGHYSNYGYTF. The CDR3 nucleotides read TGTGCCAGCAGAGGGCATTATTCTAACTATGGCTACACCTTC.

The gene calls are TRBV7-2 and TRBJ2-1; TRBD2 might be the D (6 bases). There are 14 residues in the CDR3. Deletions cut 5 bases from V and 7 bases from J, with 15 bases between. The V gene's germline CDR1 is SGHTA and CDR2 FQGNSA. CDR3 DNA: TGTGCCAGCAGCCCGACGGGAGTTTGGAATGAGCAGTTCTTC. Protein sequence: CASSPTGVWNEQFF. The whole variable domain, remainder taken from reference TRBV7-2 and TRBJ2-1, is GAGVSQSPSNKVTEKGKDVELRCDPISGHTALYWYRQSLGQGLEFLIYFQGNSAPDKSGLPSDRFSAERTGGSVSTLTIQRTQQEDSAVYLCASSPTGVWNEQFFGPGTRLTVL.

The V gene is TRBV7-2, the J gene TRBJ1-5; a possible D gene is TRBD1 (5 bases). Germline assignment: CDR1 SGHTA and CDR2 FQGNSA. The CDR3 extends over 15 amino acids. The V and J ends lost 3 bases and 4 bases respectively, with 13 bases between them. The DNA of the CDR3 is TGTGCCAGCAGCTTCCTCCGGGACTTAAATCAGCCCCAGCATTTT. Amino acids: CASSFLRDLNQPQHF.

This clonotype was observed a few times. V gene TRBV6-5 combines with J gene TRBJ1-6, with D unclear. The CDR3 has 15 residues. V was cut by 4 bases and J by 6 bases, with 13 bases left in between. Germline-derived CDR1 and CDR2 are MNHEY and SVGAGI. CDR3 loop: CASSSTPWGNSPLHF. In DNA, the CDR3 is TGTGCCAGCAGTTCAACGCCATGGGGTAATTCACCCCTCCACTTT.

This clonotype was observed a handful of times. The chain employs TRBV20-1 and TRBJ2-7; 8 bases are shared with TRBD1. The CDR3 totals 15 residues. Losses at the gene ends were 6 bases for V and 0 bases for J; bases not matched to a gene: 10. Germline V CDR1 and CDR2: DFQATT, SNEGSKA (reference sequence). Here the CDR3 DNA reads TGCAGTGCACGTGGACAGGGAGGATCCTCCTACGAGCAGTACTTC. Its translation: CSARGQGGSSYEQYF.